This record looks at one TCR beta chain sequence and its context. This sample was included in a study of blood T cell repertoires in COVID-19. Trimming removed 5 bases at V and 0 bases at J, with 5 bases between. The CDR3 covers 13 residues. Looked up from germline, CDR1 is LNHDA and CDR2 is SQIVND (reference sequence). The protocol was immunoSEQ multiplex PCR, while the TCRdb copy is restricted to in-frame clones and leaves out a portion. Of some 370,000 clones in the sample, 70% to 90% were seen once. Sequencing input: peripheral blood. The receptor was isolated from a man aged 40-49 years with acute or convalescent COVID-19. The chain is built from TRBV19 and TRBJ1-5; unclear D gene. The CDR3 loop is CASSHYSNQPQHF. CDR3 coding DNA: TGTGCCAGTAGTCACTATAGCAATCAGCCCCAGCATTTT.